The 17 T cell receptor beta chains listed next were all sequenced from one sample in a study of T cells after posttransplantation cyclophosphamide. Method: immunoSEQ multiplex PCR; TCRdb's copy keeps in-frame clones and lacks some. The sample has tens of thousands of clones, none seen only once. A marrow graft followed busulfan-fludarabine conditioning, with cyclophosphamide on days +3 and +4. Here the sequenced sample was PBMCs, taken after allogeneic stem cell transplant with posttransplant cyclophosphamide. The receptors were gathered from a male patient under 35 who received an allogeneic stem cell transplant from a related donor, was CMV-positive, and had no GVHD. Some T cells may be transferred from the graft donor.

This clone occurred many times. The chain combines TRBV18 with TRBJ1-2, with 7 bases fitting TRBD1. The CDR3 is 13 amino acids. V lost 2 bases to trimming and J lost 6 bases; unmatched junction nucleotides: 3. Germline values: CDR1 KGHSH, CDR2 LQKENI. The CDR3 region is CASSPDRVNGYTF. For the CDR3, the DNA is TGTGCCAGCTCACCAGACAGGGTTAATGGCTACACCTTC. The variable domain in full, completed from reference TRBV18 and TRBJ1-2, reads NAGVMQNPRHLVRRRGQEARLRCSPMKGHSHVYWYRQLPEEGLKFMVYLQKENIIDESGMPKERFSAEFPKEGPSILRIQQVVRGDSAAYFCASSPDRVNGYTFGSGTRLTVV.

This clone was found many times. V and J are TRBV27 and TRBJ1-1; 7 positions agree with TRBD1. Trimming removed 0 bases from V and 4 bases from J; junction bases left unmatched: 11. Per the germline V gene, CDR1 is MNHEY and CDR2 is SMNVEV (reference sequence). The CDR3 loop spans 17 amino acids. The CDR3 bases are TGTGCCAGCAGTTTATCGTGGCAGGGGGTGGTAGGCACTGAAGCTTTCTTT. It encodes CASSLSWQGVVGTEAFF.

This clone was seen ten or more times. V gene TRBV6-6 combines with J gene TRBJ2-5; possibly TRBD1 for D (5 bases). Trimming cost V 4 bases and J 1 base, with 10 bases left between them. Germline CDR1 MNHNY, CDR2 SVGAGI (reference sequence). The CDR3 contains 14 residues. The CDR3 spells CASSSVQVQETQYF. In DNA, the CDR3 is TGTGCCAGCAGTTCCGTACAGGTCCAAGAGACCCAGTACTTC.

This clone was observed at least ten times. V usage is TRBV28 and J usage is TRBJ2-2, with D tentatively TRBD1 (6 bases). Trimming pared 10 bases from V and 3 bases from J, leaving 15 bases between. The CDR3 has 14 residues. CDR1 is MDHEN, CDR2 SYDVKM, per germline. The CDR3 spells CATQGFRYTGELFF. The CDR3 bases are TGTGCCACCCAGGGGTTTCGGTACACCGGGGAGCTGTTTTTT. Complete variable domain (other parts from reference TRBV28 and TRBJ2-2): DVKVTQSSRYLVKRTGEKVFLECVQDMDHENMFWYRQDPGLGLRLIYFSYDVKMKEKGDIPEGYSVSREKKERFSLILESASTNQTSMYLCATQGFRYTGELFFGEGSRLTVL.

This clone was seen ten or more times. The chain uses TRBV5-1 and TRBJ2-3, with D maybe TRBD2 (5 bases). Germline lookup yields CDR1 SGHRS and CDR2 YFSETQ. V was cut by 0 bases and J by 8 bases, with 16 bases left in between. CDR3 length equals 15 residues. Written as DNA, the CDR3 is TGCGCCAGCAGCTTGGGCCTAGGACTGCAAGGTACGCAGTATTTT. Protein: CASSLGLGLQGTQYF.

This clone was seen ten or more times. V and J are TRBV7-8 and TRBJ1-2; 7 bases are a match to TRBD1. CDR3 length: 15 residues. The germline V gene encodes CDR1 SGHVS and CDR2 FQNEAQ. V shed 4 bases, J shed 4 bases, and the junction held 9 bases outside the gene matches. CDR3 residues: CASSSTGPSLYGYTF. The CDR3 nucleotides are TGTGCCAGCAGCTCGACAGGGCCGTCCCTCTATGGCTACACCTTC.

This clone was detected ten times or more. The chain recombines TRBV4-1 with TRBJ2-7; TRBD2 might be the D (6 bases). V was cut by 1 base and J by 4 bases, with 11 bases left in between. Germline V gene lookup returns CDR1 MGHRA and CDR2 YSYEKL. The CDR3 has 14 residues. The CDR3 DNA reads TGCGCCAGCAGCCAAGCCGGGAGTCCTTACGAGCAGTACTTC. Protein product: CASSQAGSPYEQYF.

This clone was detected ten times or more. As DNA, the CDR3 is TGCGCCAGCAGCTTGACAGGGGGCTCTGGAAACACCATATATTTT. Translation gives CASSLTGGSGNTIYF. The chain uses TRBV5-1 and TRBJ1-3, with 8 positions matching TRBD1. The CDR3 spans 15 residues. Germline CDR1 SGHRS, CDR2 YFSETQ. With V trimmed by 1 base and J by 0 bases, 0 bases remained unmatched.

This clone was detected many times. This chain joins TRBV27 and TRBJ1-6, with D unresolved. Germline CDR1 MNHEY, CDR2 SMNVEV (reference sequence). The CDR3 has 15 residues. The ends were cut back, 6 bases at V and 4 bases at J, with 13 bases in the middle. In DNA, the CDR3 is TGTGCCAGCAGCCTCGGGATTTTGTATAATTCACCCCTCCACTTT. Translating gives CASSLGILYNSPLHF.

This clone was seen many times. The chain is built from TRBV5-1 and TRBJ2-7; possibly TRBD1 for D (5 bases). CDR1 and CDR2 from the germline V gene are SGHRS and YFSETQ. The CDR3 runs to 14 residues. Trimming removed 1 base at V and 7 bases at J, with 15 bases between. The CDR3 is CASSLLGPGQEQYF. DNA for the CDR3: TGCGCCAGCAGCTTGTTGGGGCCAGGGCAGGAGCAGTACTTC.

This clone showed up many times. The chain combines TRBV6-1 with TRBJ1-5, with D possibly being TRBD1 (6 bases). Trimming cost V 6 bases and J 4 bases, with 13 bases left between them. Germline values: CDR1 MNHNS, CDR2 SASEGT. The CDR3 contains 14 residues. CDR3 DNA sequence: TGTGCCAGCAGACATACAGGGCCTAATCAGCCCCAGCATTTT. Translation: CASRHTGPNQPQHF.

This clone has at least ten counts. The CDR3 loop reads CASTGLRGTEAFF. CDR3 sequence (DNA): TGCGCCAGCACCGGGCTTCGGGGCACTGAAGCTTTCTTT. V gene TRBV5-1 combines with J gene TRBJ1-1; D gene ambiguous. This CDR3 is built from 13 residues. V lost 6 bases and J 4 bases, leaving 13 bases between the germline ends. CDR1 and CDR2 (germline): SGHRS, YFSETQ.

In this sample, this clone turned up many times. The rearrangement joins TRBV4-3 to TRBJ2-6; 11 bases map to TRBD1. CDR1 and CDR2 from the germline V gene are LGHNA and YSLEER. V shed 1 base, J shed 0 bases, and the junction held 5 bases outside the gene matches. CDR3 length: 19 residues. CDR3 loop: CASSQAGTGGSSGANVLTF. CDR3 coding DNA: TGCGCCAGCAGCCAAGCAGGGACAGGGGGTTCCTCTGGGGCCAACGTCCTGACTTTC.

This clone was seen at least ten times. The J gene is TRBJ2-3, the V gene TRBV19, with 8 bases lining up with TRBD2. V dropped 5 bases and J dropped 6; count of bases not matched to a gene: 7. The CDR3 is 14 residues long. Germline V gene data show CDR1 as LNHDA and CDR2 as SQIVND (reference sequence). The CDR3 nucleotides are TGTGCCAGTAGTCTCGGGACTAGTGGCGATACGCAGTATTTT. This gives the protein CASSLGTSGDTQYF.

This clone was observed many times. The rearrangement joins TRBV7-6 to TRBJ2-2; TRBD2 matches 10 bases. Germline lookup yields CDR1 SGHVS and CDR2 FNYEAQ. The CDR3 extends over 15 amino acids. With 1 base clipped from V and 5 bases from J, the junction kept 1 base outside the gene matches. Written as DNA, the CDR3 is TGTGCCAGCAGCTTAGAGCGGGGGGGGACCGGGGAGCTGTTTTTT. It specifies CASSLERGGTGELFF.

In this sample, this clone turned up many times. J is TRBJ1-2 and V is TRBV29-1; a weak D match, TRBD1 (5 bases). Germline CDR1 SQVTM, CDR2 ANQGSEA. The V end lost 6 bases, the J end lost 5 bases, and 10 bases lay between the germline ends. The CDR3 length is 11 residues. The DNA for the CDR3 is TGCAGCGTCGAGGACAAGTATGGCTACACCTTC. As protein: CSVEDKYGYTF. Drawing the rest from reference TRBV29-1 and TRBJ1-2, the complete variable domain is SAVISQKPSRDICQRGTSLTIQCQVDSQVTMMFWYRQQPGQSLTLIATANQGSEATYESGFVIDKFPISRPNLTFSTLTVSNMSPEDSSIYLCSVEDKYGYTFGSGTRLTVV.

This clone was detected many times. The genes are TRBV28 and TRBJ1-5; D gene ambiguous. The germline gives CDR1 MDHEN, CDR2 SYDVKM. V lost 4 bases and J lost 1, with 8 bases in between. The CDR3 covers 14 residues. CDR3 sequence (DNA): TGTGCCAGCAGTTGGACGGGGAGCAATCAGCCCCAGCATTTT. This encodes CASSWTGSNQPQHF.